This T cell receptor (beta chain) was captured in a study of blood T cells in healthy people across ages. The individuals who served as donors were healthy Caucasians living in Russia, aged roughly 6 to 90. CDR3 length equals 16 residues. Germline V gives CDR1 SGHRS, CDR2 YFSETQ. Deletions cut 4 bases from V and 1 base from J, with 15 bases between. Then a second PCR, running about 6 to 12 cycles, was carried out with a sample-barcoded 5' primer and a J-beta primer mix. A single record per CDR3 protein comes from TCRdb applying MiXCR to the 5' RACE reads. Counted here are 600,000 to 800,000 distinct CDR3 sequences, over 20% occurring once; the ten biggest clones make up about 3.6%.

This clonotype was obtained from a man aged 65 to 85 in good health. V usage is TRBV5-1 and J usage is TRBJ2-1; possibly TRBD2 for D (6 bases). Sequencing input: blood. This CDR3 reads CASSVGGRVSYNEQFF. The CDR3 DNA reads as TGCGCCAGCAGCGTCGGGGGACGGGTGTCCTACAATGAGCAGTTCTTC.